Presented here are 7 T cell receptor beta chains from one specimen sequenced in a study of blood T cell repertoires in COVID-19. The repertoire was sequenced with immunoSEQ multiplex PCR; TCRdb's copy has only in-frame clones and lacks some. This table has some 220,000 clones, approximately 80% appearing once. Sequencing used peripheral blood. These receptors were collected from a man in his fifties or sixties with active or convalescent COVID-19.

The CDR3 loop reads CAISEWQGENTEAFF. For the CDR3, the DNA is TGTGCCATCAGTGAGTGGCAGGGGGAAAACACTGAAGCTTTCTTT. This chain joins TRBV10-3 and TRBJ1-1; 7 bases map to TRBD1. Germline V gene sequence: CDR1 ENHRY, CDR2 SYGVKD. This CDR3 is 15 amino acids long. After removal of 1 base from V and 2 bases from J, the junction contained 4 bases not matched to a gene.

The chain recombines TRBV18 with TRBJ2-1; 14 positions match TRBD2. V shed 2 bases and J 0 bases; nucleotides not matched to a gene: 9. This CDR3 is 20 amino acids long. The germline gives CDR1 KGHSH, CDR2 LQKENI. CDR3 protein: CASSPRGGLAGVSSYNEQFF. For the CDR3, the DNA is TGTGCCAGCTCACCAAGGGGGGGACTAGCGGGAGTAAGCTCCTACAATGAGCAGTTCTTC.

This clone appeared once. J is TRBJ1-1 and V is TRBV20-1; the D gene is possibly TRBD1 (6 bases). The CDR3 runs 14 residues. V lost 3 bases, J lost 4 bases, and 15 bases lay in between. The germline CDR1 and CDR2 sequences are DFQATT and SNEGSKA (reference sequence). DNA for the CDR3: TGCAGTGCTAGTAAATCCCAGGGGCGCACTGAAGCTTTCTTT. This codes for CSASKSQGRTEAFF.

This clone was seen just once. The gene calls are TRBV11-3 and TRBJ1-2; TRBD1 might be the D (5 bases). This CDR3 contains 19 residues. Trimming stripped 0 bases from V and 8 bases from J, with 28 bases between. CDR1 and CDR2 from the germline V gene are SGHNT and YENEEA. The CDR3 nucleotides are TGTGCCAGCAGCTTAGAGAGGGAGGAGTTCAGGGTGATTAGGAGGGGCTACACCTTC. Its protein is CASSLEREEFRVIRRGYTF.

The CDR3 bases are TGTGCCAGCAGTTTTACTAGCGGGGGGGAGAAGACCCAGTACTTC. It translates to CASSFTSGGEKTQYF. This chain uses TRBV6-2 or TRBV6-3 with TRBJ2-5; 13 bases map to TRBD2. V shed 4 bases and J 6 bases; nucleotides not matched to a gene: 5. Germline V gene data show CDR1 as MNHEY and CDR2 as SVGEGT. The CDR3 spans 15 residues.

The gene calls are TRBV28 and TRBJ1-5; D gene uncertain. The germline V and J ends were trimmed by 7 bases and 3 bases, with 10 bases remaining between them. The CDR3 is made up of 13 amino acids. CDR1 is MDHEN and CDR2 is SYDVKM in the germline V gene. CDR3 nucleotides: TGTGCCAGCAACCCCGCGGACAATCAGCCCCAGCATTTT. Encoded protein: CASNPADNQPQHF.

The chain combines TRBV10-1 with TRBJ2-2, with a possible D match to TRBD1 (6 bases). Trimming removed 0 bases from V and 0 bases from J, with 20 bases in between. Germline V lookup: CDR1 WNHNN, CDR2 SYGVQD (reference sequence). The CDR3 length is 20 residues. The CDR3 coding sequence is TGCGCCAGCAGTGAGTCGACTTGGATGTCCGGGACACCGAACACCGGGGAGCTGTTTTTT. Translated, it gives CASSESTWMSGTPNTGELFF.